The T cell receptor (beta chain) under discussion was sequenced for a study of CD8+ T cells in alopecia areata. Germline V gives CDR1 MGHRA, CDR2 YSYEKL. The CDR3 is 15 amino acids. Study findings and constraints: Only one nonresponder was present, which leaves the link between baseline CD8+ expansion and response uncertain. Clonality in lesional scalp, especially alopecia totalis/universalis, exceeded that of normal scalp. Clonality in the scalp and expanded CD8+ clones ranked among the top 100 were significantly decreased by tofacitinib.

The treatment: oral pan-JAK inhibitor, 5-10 mg twice daily. Isolation of CD4+ and CD8+ T cells from PBMCs was achieved by sorting. As the sequencing template, cDNA was produced by extracting RNA and reverse transcribing it. The table came from immunoSEQ multiplex PCR; TCRdb's copy has only in-frame clones and leaves some out. Here the sample spans 95,000 to 100,000 clones, 50% to 75% being singletons. About this clone: The antigen remains undetermined. Mismatch with germline at one junction end may stem from a read error.

Specimen: CD8+ T cells sorted from blood, collected at week 4, from a patient treated with tofacitinib. The genes are TRBV4-1 and TRBJ2-7; TRBD2 matches 12 bases. The source is a human donor with alopecia areata. CDR3 sequence: CASSPSTSSGRDSEF. CDR3 DNA: TGCGCCAGCAGCCCATCAACTTCTAGCGGGAGGGACTCGGAGTTC.